The sequence of this T cell receptor beta chain was determined in a study of blood T cell repertoires in COVID-19. Study-level background: The cDNA or gDNA used as material had been derived from T cells, B-cell-depleted T cells, or PBMCs.

The germline gives CDR1 MDHEN, CDR2 SYDVKM. The CDR3 sequence is 15 residues long. V was pared by 1 base and J by 0 bases, with 9 bases between. Authors' methods: From reference gene primer amplification, estimates of nucleated cell counts were derived. Produced via immunoSEQ multiplex PCR; TCRdb's table is partial and in-frame only. V, J and clone size reflect that table, while D and trimming were determined from the DNA. The sample contains approximately 160,000 clones, over 75% of which appear only once. The J gene is TRBJ1-1, the V gene TRBV28, with TRBD1 as a possible D gene (6 bases). The sequenced sample was peripheral blood. This TCR was sampled from a man aged 65 to 85 with acute or convalescent COVID-19. The CDR3 spells CASSLSGALNTEAFF. CDR3 in DNA: TGTGCCAGCAGTTTATCAGGGGCCTTGAACACTGAAGCTTTCTTT.